This T cell receptor beta chain came from a study of shared clonotypes between healthy human individuals. Findings of the study overall: Clonotypes which were not shared had lower generation probabilities than clonotypes that all four donors shared.

TCRdb keeps only in-frame clones here, not all; method: immunoSEQ multiplex PCR. This table has roughly 2.6 million clones, approximately 90% appearing once. Donors were healthy HIV-negative adults without recent acute infections or vaccinations. The V end lost 2 bases, the J end lost 4 bases, and 9 bases lay between the germline ends. This CDR3 is built from 14 residues. Germline CDR1 reads KGHSH; CDR2 reads LQKENI. To note about this clone: The antigen is undetermined. The same CDR3 can be traced to other DNA sequences in this sample.

The clonotype comes from a man between 18 and 29 years old in good health. The specimen was naive CD4+ T cells sorted from blood. Documented subset: CD45RA+ positively selected. This chain uses TRBV18 with TRBJ2-1; D is tentatively TRBD1 or TRBD2 (5 bases each). CDR3 sequence: CASSPGTDYNEQFF. The CDR3 DNA is TGTGCCAGCTCACCAGGGACGGATTACAATGAGCAGTTCTTC.